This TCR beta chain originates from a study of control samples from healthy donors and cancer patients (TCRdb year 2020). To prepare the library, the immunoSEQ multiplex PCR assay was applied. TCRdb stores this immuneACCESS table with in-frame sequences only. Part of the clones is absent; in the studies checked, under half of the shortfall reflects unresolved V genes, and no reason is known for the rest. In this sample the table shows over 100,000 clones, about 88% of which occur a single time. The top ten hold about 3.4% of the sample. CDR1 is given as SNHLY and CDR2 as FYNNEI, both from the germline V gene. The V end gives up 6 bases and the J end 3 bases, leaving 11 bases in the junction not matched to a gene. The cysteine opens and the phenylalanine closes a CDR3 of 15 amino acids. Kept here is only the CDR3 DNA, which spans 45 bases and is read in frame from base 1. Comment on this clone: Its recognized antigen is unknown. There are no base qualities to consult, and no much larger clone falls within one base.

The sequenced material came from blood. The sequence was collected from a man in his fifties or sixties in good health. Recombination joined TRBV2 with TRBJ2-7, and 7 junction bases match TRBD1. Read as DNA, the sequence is TGTGCCAGCAGCTGGGGACAGTCAGGCCTCTACGAGCAGTACTTC. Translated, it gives CASSWGQSGLYEQYF.